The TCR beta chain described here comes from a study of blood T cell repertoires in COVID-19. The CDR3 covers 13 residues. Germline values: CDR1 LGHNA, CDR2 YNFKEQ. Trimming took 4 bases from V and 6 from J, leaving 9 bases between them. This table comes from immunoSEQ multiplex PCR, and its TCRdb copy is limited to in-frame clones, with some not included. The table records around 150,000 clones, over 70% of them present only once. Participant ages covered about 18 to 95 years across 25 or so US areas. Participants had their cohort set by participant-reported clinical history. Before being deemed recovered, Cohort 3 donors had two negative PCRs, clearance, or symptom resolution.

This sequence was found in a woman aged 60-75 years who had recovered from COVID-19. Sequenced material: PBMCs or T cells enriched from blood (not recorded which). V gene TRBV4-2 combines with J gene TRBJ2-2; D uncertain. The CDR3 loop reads CASSRIEAGELFF. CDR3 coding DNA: TGTGCCAGCAGCCGAATAGAAGCCGGGGAGCTGTTTTTT.